What follows is one TCR beta chain and its context. This sample was taken from a study of control samples from healthy donors and cancer patients. Trimming left V 0 bases short and J 4 bases short, with 12 bases between. This CDR3 has 15 residues. CDR1 is SGHDT, CDR2 YYEEEE, per germline. Only in-frame clones appear in the TCRdb table, and some are missing; sequencing was by immunoSEQ multiplex PCR. In the table there are 95,000 to 150,000 clones, over 75% of which are singletons. Sequenced input: blood. This clonotype was obtained from a man in his late teens or twenties in good health. J is TRBJ2-3 and V is TRBV5-6; possibly TRBD1 for D (6 bases). CDR3 nucleotide sequence: TGTGCCAGCAGCTTGGTACAGGGCAGGGCAGATACGCAGTATTTT. As protein: CASSLVQGRADTQYF.